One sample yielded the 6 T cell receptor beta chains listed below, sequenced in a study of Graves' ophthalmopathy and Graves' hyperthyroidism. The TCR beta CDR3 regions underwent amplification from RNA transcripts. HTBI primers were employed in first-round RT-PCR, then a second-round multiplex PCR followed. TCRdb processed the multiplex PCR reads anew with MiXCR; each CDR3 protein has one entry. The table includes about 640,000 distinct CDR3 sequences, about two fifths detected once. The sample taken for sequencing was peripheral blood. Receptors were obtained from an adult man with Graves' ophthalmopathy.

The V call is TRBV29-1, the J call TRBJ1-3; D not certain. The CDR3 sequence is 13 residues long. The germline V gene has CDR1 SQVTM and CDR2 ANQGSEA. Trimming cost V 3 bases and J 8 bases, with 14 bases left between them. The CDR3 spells CSVDGVYGYTIYF. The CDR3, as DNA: TGCAGCGTTGATGGGGTCTATGGCTACACCATATATTTT.

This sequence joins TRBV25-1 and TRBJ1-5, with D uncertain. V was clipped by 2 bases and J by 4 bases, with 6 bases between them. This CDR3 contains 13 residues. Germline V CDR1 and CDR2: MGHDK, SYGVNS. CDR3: CASSEGPNQPQHF. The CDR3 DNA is TGTGCCAGCAGTGAAGGCCCAAATCAGCCCCAGCATTTT.

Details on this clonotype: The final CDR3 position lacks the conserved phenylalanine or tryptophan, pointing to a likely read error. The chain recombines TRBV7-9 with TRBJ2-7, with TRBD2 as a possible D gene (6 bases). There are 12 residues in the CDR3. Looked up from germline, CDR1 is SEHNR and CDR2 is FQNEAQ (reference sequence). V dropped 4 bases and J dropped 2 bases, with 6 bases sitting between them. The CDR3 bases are TGTGCCAGCAGCTCGGGGGCCTACGAGCAGTACTGC. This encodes CASSSGAYEQYC.

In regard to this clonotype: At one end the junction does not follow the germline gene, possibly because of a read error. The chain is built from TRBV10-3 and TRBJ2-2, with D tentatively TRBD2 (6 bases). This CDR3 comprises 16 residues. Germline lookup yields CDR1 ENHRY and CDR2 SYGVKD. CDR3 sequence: CASSELAPANTGELLF. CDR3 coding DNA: TGTGCCAGCAGTGAGCTAGCGCCTGCGAACACCGGGGAGCTGCTTTTT.

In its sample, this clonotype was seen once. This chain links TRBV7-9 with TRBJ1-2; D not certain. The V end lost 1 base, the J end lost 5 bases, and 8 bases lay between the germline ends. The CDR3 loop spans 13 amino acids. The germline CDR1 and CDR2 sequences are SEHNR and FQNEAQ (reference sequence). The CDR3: CASSLGEEYGYTF. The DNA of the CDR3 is TGTGCCAGCAGCTTAGGGGAGGAGTATGGCTACACCTTC.

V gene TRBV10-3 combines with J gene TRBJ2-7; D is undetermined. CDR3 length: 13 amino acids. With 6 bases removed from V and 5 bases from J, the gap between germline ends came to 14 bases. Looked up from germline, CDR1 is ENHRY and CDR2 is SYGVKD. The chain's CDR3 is CAISLHGADEQYF. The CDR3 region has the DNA TGTGCCATCAGCTTGCACGGCGCGGACGAGCAGTACTTC.